Included here is one T cell receptor (beta chain) sequence, with context. As yet, its antigen is unknown. The data are from a study of T cells in localized non-small cell lung cancer. The study, taken as a whole, reports: Within adjacent lung there appeared a median 57 of the top 100 tumor clones. Heterogeneity cannot be ruled out, as sequencing used one tumor region only. Prolonged overall survival went with higher T cell density in the blood.

Assay: immunoSEQ multiplex PCR; the TCRdb copy retains only in-frame clones and omits some. Counted here are about 59,000 clones, roughly 90% occurring once; the ten biggest clones make up about 20%. With 4 bases clipped from V and 2 bases from J, the junction kept 9 bases outside the gene matches. Germline assignment: CDR1 GTSNPN and CDR2 SVGIG (reference sequence). This CDR3 comprises 16 residues. The V gene is TRBV30, the J gene TRBJ2-1, with TRBD1 identical over 9 bases. Sequences were derived from peripheral blood, sampled before any cancer treatment. The clonotype was recovered from a man aged 35-69 years with stage I lung adenocarcinoma. This chain's CDR3 is CAWIGGRQGAYNEQFF. CDR3 nucleotides: TGTGCCTGGATAGGAGGACGACAGGGGGCCTACAATGAGCAGTTCTTC.